This TCR beta chain was sequenced for a study of blood T cells in healthy people across ages. Study-level points and caveats: Getting older went along with TCR beta diversity per million T cells dropping roughly linearly.

Combining a sample-barcoded 5' primer with a J-beta primer mix, a second PCR ran for about 7 to 11 cycles. TCRdb re-analysed the 5' RACE reads in MiXCR, keeping a single row per CDR3 protein. Seen here are about 1,000,000 distinct CDR3 sequences, around 43% observed once, and the top ten hold approximately 17%. This CDR3 has 16 residues. Trimming cost V 4 bases and J 2 bases, with 13 bases left between them. CDR1 and CDR2 from the germline V gene are SGHRS and YFSETQ. With respect to this clonotype: Its antigen remains unknown.

V gene TRBV5-1 combines with J gene TRBJ1-6; D call uncertain. The specimen sequenced was blood. This TCR derives from an older woman in good health. The CDR3 coding sequence is TGCGCCAGCAGCCCTGAAGAGAGGACCTATAATTCACCCCTCCACTTT. Residues: CASSPEERTYNSPLHF.